This T cell receptor beta chain appears in the sequencing data of a study of T cells after yellow fever vaccination. About the research overall: Preparation of fractions with low cell numbers was performed using SMART-Seq v4 Ultra Low Input. Whole-study findings and limits: Though it reached lower strength, the secondary response hit its peak faster, day 5 versus 15.

This clonotype was counted a few times. No antigen is known for it. The CDR3 is 14 amino acids. Per germline, CDR1 ENHRY and CDR2 SYGVKD. Trimming left V 5 bases short and J 6 bases short, with 14 bases between. As TCR cDNA was made by 5'RACE template switching, a universal primer site and UMIs were added. Each CDR3 protein gets one entry after TCRdb re-called the 5' RACE reads with MiXCR. The sample consists of about 350,000 distinct CDR3 sequences, about 7.8% of them appearing once. The material sequenced was PBMCs, taken around 45 days after the first yellow fever vaccination. The source is a young man who received the YFV17D yellow fever vaccine. The chain joins TRBV10-3 to TRBJ2-1; D unresolved. CDR3 protein: CAISIPTRGNEQFF. The CDR3 DNA sequence: TGTGCCATCAGTATTCCGACACGAGGCAATGAGCAGTTCTTC.